One sample yielded the 2 T cell receptor beta chains listed below, sequenced in a study of cytomegalovirus exposure and HLA in healthy donors. PCR involved 60 Vbeta and 13 Jbeta primers. Libraries were prepared by immunoSEQ multiplex PCR; TCRdb keeps only in-frame clonotypes and omits some of them. Among some 100,000 clones listed, more than 75% were seen once. The sample was PBMCs. The origin of the receptors is a woman between 50 and 59 years old in good health and CMV-seropositive.

The CDR3 nucleotides are TGTGCCAGCAGCCAAGGCCGGATACTAGCTGGTACAGACTACGAGCAGTACTTC. It yields the protein CASSQGRILAGTDYEQYF. V gene TRBV11-2 combines with J gene TRBJ2-7, with D perhaps TRBD2 (6 bases). The germline V and J ends were trimmed by 5 bases and 3 bases, with 26 bases remaining between them. Germline CDR1 is SGHAT and CDR2 is FQNNGV. The CDR3 covers 18 residues.

This clone was counted once. This rearrangement joins TRBV7-8 to TRBJ2-1; D call uncertain. The germline gives CDR1 SGHVS, CDR2 FQNEAQ. Trimming removed 8 bases at V and 6 bases at J, with 11 bases between. This CDR3 comprises 12 residues. This CDR3 reads CASELGRNEQFF. The CDR3 DNA follows: TGTGCCAGCGAACTTGGTCGCAATGAGCAGTTCTTC.